This T cell receptor (beta chain) was obtained from a study of blood T cell repertoires in COVID-19. Study information: Both acute and convalescent COVID-19 samples were obtained from the United States, Italy and Spain. T cells, B-cell-depleted T cells, or PBMCs provided the cDNA or gDNA that served as material.

V gave up 3 bases and J gave up 4 bases, with 8 bases separating them. Germline CDR1 reads SGHAT; CDR2 reads FQNNGV. This CDR3 is built from 13 residues. Per the authors' pipeline: Amplification of reference gene primers was used by the study to estimate nucleated cell counts. Assay used: immunoSEQ multiplex PCR; TCRdb lists only in-frame clones, some missing. V and J calls and clone size come straight from that table; D and trimming were deduced from the DNA. The sample holds approximately 130,000 clones, 85% to 90% seen once. The rearrangement links TRBV11-2 to TRBJ2-3, with D perhaps matching TRBD2 (5 bases). This sequence originates from a man aged 50 to 60 with active COVID-19. The sample comprised peripheral blood. The CDR3 sequence: CASSFGLPDTQYF. CDR3 bases: TGTGCCAGCAGCTTCGGACTCCCAGATACGCAGTATTTT. The full variable domain, with the rest looked up from reference TRBV11-2 and TRBJ2-3, is EAGVAQSPRYKIIEKRQSVAFWCNPISGHATLYWYQQILGQGPKLLIQFQNNGVVDDSQLPKDRFSAERLKGVDSTLKIQPAKLEDSAVYLCASSFGLPDTQYFGPGTRLTVL.